The clone carrying this T cell receptor (beta chain) was seen just once. The data were obtained in a study of blood T cell repertoires in COVID-19. Overall study: Sample material is recorded as cDNA or gDNA derived from T cells, B-cell-depleted T cells, or PBMCs.

Per germline, CDR1 MNHNY and CDR2 SVGAGI (reference sequence). There are 15 residues in the CDR3. V was cut by 7 bases and J by 0 bases, with 13 bases left in between. Using immunoSEQ multiplex PCR, the repertoire was profiled, and TCRdb retains in-frame clones only, with some absent. The data hold roughly 72,000 clones, with approximately 88% observed a single time. This clonotype was obtained from a human donor in a cohort sampled during active COVID-19. V gene TRBV6-6 combines with J gene TRBJ1-5, with a tentative D call TRBD1 (6 bases). The sample taken for sequencing was peripheral blood. The CDR3 protein is CASIQTGNSNQPQHF. CDR3 sequence (DNA): TGTGCCAGCATTCAAACAGGGAATAGCAATCAGCCCCAGCATTTT.